This entry lists 18 T cell receptor beta chains sequenced from one sample in a study of human T cells and chemical hapten exposure. Time point given: patch test 2, 6 weeks after DPC sensitization. Treatment noted: therapeutic diphenylcyclopropenone sensitization with weekly scalp DPC. A single record per CDR3 protein comes from TCRdb applying MiXCR to the RACE reads. Of a few hundred thousand distinct CDR3 sequences listed, about 6% are singletons. Material: whole blood, obtained in connection with sensitization to the hapten diphenylcyclopropenone (DPC). The receptors derive from a woman aged 18-29 years with alopecia areata. Some clones in this sample may be carry-over from other donors' samples.

This clonotype came up many times. The chain employs TRBV4-3 and TRBJ2-7; D remains unclear. This CDR3 is 14 amino acids long. In germline, CDR1 is LGHNA, CDR2 YSLEER. V was pared by 0 bases and J by 5 bases, with 11 bases between. The CDR3 nucleotides read TGCGCCAGCAGCCAAGATCCCCTCCTACACGAGCAGTACTTC. It is translated as CASSQDPLLHEQYF.

This clonotype was detected a few times. The chain employs TRBV3-1 and TRBJ2-3; 7 nucleotides align to TRBD2. J lost 1 base, V lost 1 base, and 8 bases had no gene match. The CDR3 sequence is 17 residues long. Per germline, CDR1 LGHDT and CDR2 YNNKEL (reference sequence). As DNA, the CDR3 is TGTGCCAGCAGCCAAGGGCGGGGAGGGGTGCGCACAGATACGCAGTATTTT. Its translation: CASSQGRGGVRTDTQYF.

This clonotype was observed a few times. The chain recombines TRBV7-9 with TRBJ2-3; D gene ambiguous. CDR1 and CDR2 from the germline V gene are SEHNR and FQNEAQ (reference sequence). V was shortened by 6 bases and J by 6 bases, with 13 bases between the two germline ends. The CDR3 runs 13 residues. The CDR3 coding sequence is TGTGCCAGCAGTTTGGATCGAGGCGATACGCAGTATTTT. Its protein product is CASSLDRGDTQYF.

This clonotype appeared many times. The J gene is TRBJ1-2, the V gene TRBV12-3 or TRBV12-4, with D possibly being TRBD1 (5 bases). CDR3 length: 19 residues. Trimming took 3 bases from V and 1 from J, leaving 24 bases between them. The CDR3 spells CASSFSRGVSGRINYGYTF. CDR3 coding DNA: TGTGCCAGCAGTTTTAGTCGGGGGGTGAGTGGGAGGATTAACTATGGCTACACCTTC.

Ten or more counts support this clonotype. The chain joins TRBV29-1 to TRBJ2-3; 8 bases line up with TRBD2. The CDR3 is 18 residues long. The germline gives CDR1 SQVTM, CDR2 ANQGSEA. The V and J ends lost 0 bases and 0 bases, in that order; junction bases with no gene match: 11. The CDR3 DNA is TGCAGCGTTGAAGATCTCGTGGCTAGCGGGTATAGCACAGATACGCAGTATTTT. Translation gives CSVEDLVASGYSTDTQYF.

This clonotype was detected a few times. The gene calls are TRBV6-2 or TRBV6-3 and TRBJ1-2; tentatively, D is TRBD1 (5 bases). This CDR3 region has 15 residues. V dropped 8 bases and J dropped 6 bases, with 22 bases sitting between them. The germline gives CDR1 MNHEY, CDR2 SVGEGT. The CDR3 region has the DNA TGTGCCAGCCGAAGAACCGCTAGGGGAATGGATGGCTACACCTTC. It encodes CASRRTARGMDGYTF.

This clonotype came up many times. This rearrangement joins TRBV29-1 to TRBJ1-2; D may be TRBD1 (5 bases). The CDR3 is made up of 15 amino acids. Germline V gene lookup returns CDR1 SQVTM and CDR2 ANQGSEA. V was trimmed by 5 bases and J by 0 bases, leaving 16 bases between them. CDR3 sequence (DNA): TGCAGCGTTCGAACCCAGGGTAAAGCTAACTATGGCTACACCTTC. It yields the protein CSVRTQGKANYGYTF.

This clonotype showed up just a few times. The chain has TRBV7-2 and TRBJ1-5, with 10 bases matching TRBD1. Trimming at V came to 5 bases and at J to 6 bases, leaving 10 bases not matched to a gene. The V gene's germline CDR1 is SGHTA and CDR2 FQGNSA. CDR3 length: 16 amino acids. CDR3 sequence: CASSQQTGGIGQPQHF. In DNA form, the CDR3 reads TGTGCCAGCAGCCAACAGACAGGGGGCATCGGTCAGCCCCAGCATTTT.

Of note for this clonotype: A read error may produce the germline difference seen at one junction end. CDR3 sequence: CASSQEVGGYEQNF. CDR3 DNA: TGTGCCAGCAGCCAAGAGGTAGGGGGCTACGAGCAGAACTTC. The gene calls are TRBV4-2 and TRBJ2-7, with 7 bases matching TRBD1. Germline V CDR1 and CDR2: LGHNA, YNFKEQ. CDR3 length equals 14 residues.

As concerns this clonotype: A much larger clone lies one base from this, so it may be a read error. The rearrangement links TRBV6-5 to TRBJ1-1; D gene unclear. The V gene's germline CDR1 is MNHEY and CDR2 SVGAGI. This CDR3 has 14 amino acids. Between the trimmed V and J ends, which lost 2 bases and 7 bases, there was a span of 14 bases. CDR3 nucleotide sequence: TGTGCCAGCAGTTACCAACAGCTCCGTCATGAAGCTTTCTTT. Protein product: CASSYQQLRHEAFF.

This clonotype was seen many times. This rearrangement joins TRBV20-1 to TRBJ1-3, with D hard to call. With 2 bases removed from V and 3 bases from J, the gap between germline ends came to 20 bases. This CDR3 has 17 amino acids. The germline V gene has CDR1 DFQATT and CDR2 SNEGSKA (reference sequence). The CDR3 region has the DNA TGCAGTGCTAGAAGGCAGGACCGGATAGTTGGTGGAAACACCATATATTTT. Protein sequence: CSARRQDRIVGGNTIYF.

This clonotype was picked up many times. The chain joins TRBV7-3 to TRBJ2-1; no clear D gene. This CDR3 has 16 amino acids. Germline V lookup: CDR1 SGHTA, CDR2 FQGTGA. V was shortened by 1 base and J by 4 bases, with 14 bases between the two germline ends. For the CDR3, the DNA is TGTGCCAGCAGCTTAAACGGCGAACTGGGGTACAATGAGCAGTTCTTC. It codes for CASSLNGELGYNEQFF.

The chain combines TRBV7-3 with TRBJ2-3, with D perhaps being TRBD1 or TRBD2 (5 bases each). CDR3 size: 14 residues. Germline V CDR1 and CDR2: SGHTA, FQGTGA. Trimming removed 5 bases at V and 1 base at J, with 10 bases between. As DNA, the CDR3 is TGTGCCAGCAGCCTACGGGACGGCACAGATACGCAGTATTTT. As protein: CASSLRDGTDTQYF.

This clonotype was found many times. The J gene is TRBJ2-4, the V gene TRBV7-8; 11 positions agree with TRBD2. CDR1 is SGHVS and CDR2 is FQNEAQ in the germline V gene. Germline trimming cut 4 bases from V and 8 bases from J; bases unmatched to any gene: 7. There are 15 residues in the CDR3. The CDR3 protein is CASSSLAGGSDIQYF. CDR3 bases: TGTGCCAGCAGCTCTCTAGCGGGGGGCTCGGACATTCAGTACTTC.

This clonotype was picked up many times. DNA for the CDR3: TGCGCCAGCAGCCAAGGAACGATGCTTTATGGCTACACCTTC. Translation: CASSQGTMLYGYTF. V is TRBV4-3 and J is TRBJ1-2, with D uncertain. Trimming cost V 1 base and J 5 bases, with 11 bases left between them. This CDR3 spans 14 amino acids. The germline V gene has CDR1 LGHNA and CDR2 YSLEER.

This clonotype was seen at least ten times. The chain is built from TRBV29-1 and TRBJ2-7, with 9 positions matching TRBD1. V dropped 0 bases and J dropped 12; count of bases not matched to a gene: 9. There are 13 residues in the CDR3. The germline V gene has CDR1 SQVTM and CDR2 ANQGSEA. The CDR3 sequence: CSVEEGTGPRRYF. As DNA, the CDR3 is TGCAGCGTTGAAGAAGGGACAGGGCCTCGACGGTACTTC.

The sample holds many counts of this clonotype. The CDR3 DNA is TGCAGCGTTGTGATTTTAAGACAGGGTCAGGTAGAGACCCAGTACTTC. Its protein product is CSVVILRQGQVETQYF. The rearrangement links TRBV29-1 to TRBJ2-5, with 7 bases matching TRBD1. From germline, CDR1 is SQVTM and CDR2 ANQGSEA. This CDR3 has 16 residues. Trimming cost V 4 bases and J 4 bases; bases outside gene matches: 15.

This clonotype was recorded many times. CDR3: CASSLLGTYDTGELFF. Written as DNA, the CDR3 is TGTGCCAGCAGCTTATTAGGGACGTATGACACCGGGGAGCTGTTTTTT. The chain employs TRBV5-4 and TRBJ2-2, with D perhaps given as TRBD1 or TRBD2 (5 bases each). The CDR3 is 16 amino acids. Trimming cost V 2 bases and J 3 bases, with 14 bases left between them. Germline V gene lookup returns CDR1 SGHNT and CDR2 YYREEE (reference sequence).